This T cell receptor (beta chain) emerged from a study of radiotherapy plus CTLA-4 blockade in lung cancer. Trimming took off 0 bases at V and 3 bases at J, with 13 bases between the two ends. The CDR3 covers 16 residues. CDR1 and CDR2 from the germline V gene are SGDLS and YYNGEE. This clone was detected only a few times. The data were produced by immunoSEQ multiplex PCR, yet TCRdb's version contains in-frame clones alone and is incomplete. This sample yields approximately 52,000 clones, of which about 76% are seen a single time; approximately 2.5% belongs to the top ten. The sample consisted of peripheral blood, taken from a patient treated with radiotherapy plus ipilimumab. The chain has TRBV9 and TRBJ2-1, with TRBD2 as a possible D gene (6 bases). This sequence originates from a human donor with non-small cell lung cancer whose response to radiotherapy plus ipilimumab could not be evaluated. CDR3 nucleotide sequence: TGTGCCAGCAGCGTAGCGGGAGAGACTATCTACAATGAGCAGTTCTTC. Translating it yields CASSVAGETIYNEQFF.